The 25 T cell receptor beta chains reported below all come from one sample, sequenced in a study of beta chain features in type 1 diabetes. Sequencing targeted expressed TCRB transcripts, as all isolated RNA had been reverse transcribed. Produced via immunoSEQ multiplex PCR; TCRdb's table is partial and in-frame only. The profile shows 390,000 or so clones, around 14% of them singletons. Material for sequencing was naive CD4+ T cells from blood. These receptors were obtained from a man aged 30 to 45 in good health.

This chain uses TRBV4-1 with TRBJ2-3; D is undetermined. The CDR3 sequence is 17 residues long. CDR1 and CDR2 from the germline V gene are MGHRA and YSYEKL. V shed 0 bases and J shed 4 bases, with 17 bases lying between them. CDR3 in DNA: TGCGCCAGCAGCCAAGATCCGTCCCCGTTTGTGGCAGATACGCAGTATTTT. This gives the protein CASSQDPSPFVADTQYF.

V usage is TRBV15 and J usage is TRBJ2-1; TRBD2 agrees at 13 bases. After removal of 1 base from V and 8 bases from J, the junction contained 5 bases not matched to a gene. The germline gives CDR1 LNHNV, CDR2 YYDKDF (reference sequence). The CDR3 runs to 16 residues. The CDR3 DNA is TGTGCCACCAGCAGAGGTGGGACTAGCGGGATGCATGAGCAGTTCTTC. Amino acid sequence: CATSRGGTSGMHEQFF.

A few counts support this clone. The chain carries TRBV2 and TRBJ2-5; a possible D gene is TRBD1 (6 bases). Germline CDR1 SNHLY, CDR2 FYNNEI. The CDR3 totals 16 residues. V was cut by 8 bases and J by 7 bases, with 26 bases left in between. The CDR3 sequence is CASHLVGRGPRATQYF. The CDR3 DNA sequence: TGTGCCAGCCATTTGGTTGGCAGGGGACCCCGTGCGACCCAGTACTTC.

This chain connects TRBV27 to TRBJ1-4; D call uncertain. The CDR3 is 11 residues long. From germline, CDR1 is MNHEY and CDR2 SMNVEV (reference sequence). The germline V and J ends were trimmed by 8 bases and 10 bases, with 11 bases remaining between them. In DNA form, the CDR3 reads TGTGCCAGCCTCTCAGGCGGAAAACTGTTTTTT. Protein: CASLSGGKLFF.

The rearrangement uses TRBV2 and TRBJ2-6, with TRBD1 identical over 9 bases. Per the germline V gene, CDR1 is SNHLY and CDR2 is FYNNEI. The CDR3 is made up of 17 amino acids. V trimming: 0 bases; J trimming: 2 bases; junction bases outside the gene matches: 2. CDR3 bases: TGTGCCAGCAGTGAAGCGGGACAGGGTACTGGGGCCAACGTCCTGACTTTC. Translation: CASSEAGQGTGANVLTF.

The V call is TRBV6-6, the J call TRBJ1-1; D possibly corresponds to TRBD1 (6 bases). Germline lookup yields CDR1 MNHNY and CDR2 SVGAGI (reference sequence). The CDR3 has 14 residues. Trimming left V 6 bases short and J 4 bases short, with 15 bases between. CDR3 region: CASSLSGGRTEAFF. CDR3 in DNA: TGTGCCAGCAGCCTTTCCGGGGGCCGCACTGAAGCTTTCTTT.

The chain joins TRBV5-1 to TRBJ2-7; 7 bases agree with TRBD1. Germline V CDR1 and CDR2: SGHRS, YFSETQ. The junction had 11 bases not matched to a gene; V was cut back by 3 bases and J by 2 bases. This CDR3 is built from 16 residues. CDR3 loop: CASSWGTVQRTYEQYF. CDR3 DNA sequence: TGCGCCAGCAGCTGGGGGACAGTCCAAAGGACCTACGAGCAGTACTTC.

The sample holds a few counts of this clone. The chain recombines TRBV18 with TRBJ1-2; D is perhaps TRBD1 (5 bases). Germline values: CDR1 KGHSH, CDR2 LQKENI. The CDR3 sequence is 15 residues long. Trimming shortened V by 1 base and J by 0 bases, and 9 bases separated the two germline ends. The chain's CDR3 is CASSPRMGPNYGYTF. CDR3 bases: TGTGCCAGCTCACCACGAATGGGGCCTAACTATGGCTACACCTTC.

This clone was observed a handful of times. The gene calls are TRBV4-3 and TRBJ2-3; 10 nucleotides line up with TRBD2. J gave up 7 bases and V 2 bases, and 12 bases lay outside the gene matches. This CDR3 contains 17 residues. Germline-derived CDR1 and CDR2 are LGHNA and YSLEER. CDR3: CASSQMASGSLGYTQYF. CDR3 sequence (DNA): TGCGCCAGCAGCCAAATGGCTAGCGGGAGCCTAGGGTATACGCAGTATTTT.

This clone was picked up a small number of times. The gene calls are TRBV7-9 and TRBJ2-3; tentative D call: TRBD1 (5 bases). The ends were cut back, 8 bases at V and 6 bases at J, with 9 bases in the middle. The CDR3 is 11 residues long. Germline CDR1 and CDR2: SEHNR and FQNEAQ (reference sequence). The CDR3: CASGARDTQYF. In DNA, the CDR3 is TGTGCCAGCGGGGCCCGGGATACGCAGTATTTT.

This clone came up a few times. This chain connects TRBV19 to TRBJ2-3; maybe TRBD1 (5 bases). The germline V gene has CDR1 LNHDA and CDR2 SQIVND (reference sequence). The CDR3 contains 13 residues. The ends were cut back, 7 bases at V and 2 bases at J, with 10 bases in the middle. CDR3 DNA: TGTGCCAGTATTGCCAGGGACACAGATACGCAGTATTTT. Its protein product is CASIARDTDTQYF.

This clone has a handful of counts. The rearrangement links TRBV5-4 to TRBJ2-1; 9 bases are shared with TRBD2. Germline V lookup: CDR1 SGHNT, CDR2 YYREEE (reference sequence). After removal of 5 bases from V and 11 bases from J, the junction contained 20 bases not matched to a gene. This CDR3 is 17 amino acids long. CDR3 region: CASRQSSGMGSIMKQFF. The CDR3 coding sequence is TGTGCCAGCAGGCAATCTAGCGGGATGGGGAGTATAATGAAGCAGTTCTTC.

Worth noting for this clone: A much bigger clone sits one base away, suggesting this may be a read error. The rearrangement links TRBV5-4 to TRBJ2-6; D uncertain. Trimming cost V 2 bases and J 0 bases, with 3 bases left between them. There are 14 residues in the CDR3. The germline CDR1 and CDR2 sequences are SGHNT and YYREEE (reference sequence). The DNA for the CDR3 is TGTGCCAGCAGCTTATACTCTGGGGCCAACGTCCTGACTTTC. It specifies CASSLYSGANVLTF.

The table lists this clone with a few counts. The chain couples TRBV7-2 to TRBJ1-4; perhaps TRBD1 as D (6 bases). From germline, CDR1 is SGHTA and CDR2 FQGNSA. The ends were cut back, 4 bases at V and 4 bases at J, with 13 bases in the middle. This CDR3 comprises 15 residues. The CDR3 region has the DNA TGTGCCAGCAGCTACCCGACAGGATATAATGAAAAACTGTTTTTT. Translated: CASSYPTGYNEKLFF.

J is TRBJ1-2 and V is TRBV9, with 8 nucleotides matching TRBD1. V dropped 0 bases and J dropped 10; count of bases not matched to a gene: 8. Germline V lookup: CDR1 SGDLS, CDR2 YYNGEE. This CDR3 is built from 14 residues. The CDR3 protein is CASSVEGQGGDYTF. The CDR3 region has the DNA TGTGCCAGCAGCGTAGAAGGACAGGGAGGGGACTACACCTTC.

The J gene is TRBJ2-5, the V gene TRBV4-1; a possible D gene is TRBD2 (5 bases). Trimming pared 0 bases from V and 1 base from J, leaving 15 bases between. Germline values: CDR1 MGHRA, CDR2 YSYEKL. This CDR3 spans 17 amino acids. Here the CDR3 DNA reads TGCGCCAGCAGCCAAGATCCGCCAGCGGCGGTCCAAGAGACCCAGTACTTC. Protein sequence: CASSQDPPAAVQETQYF.

The sample holds a few counts of this clone. The chain recombines TRBV10-3 with TRBJ2-7; 7 bases fit TRBD2. CDR3 length: 11 residues. Unmatched junction bases numbered 7, after V lost 11 bases and J lost 6 bases. Germline lookup yields CDR1 ENHRY and CDR2 SYGVKD. For the CDR3, the DNA is TGTGCCGGCAGGACGGGGGGCGAGCAGTACTTC. This encodes CAGRTGGEQYF.

The chain links TRBV5-4 to TRBJ2-1; TRBD2 agrees at 14 bases. Germline V gene sequence: CDR1 SGHNT, CDR2 YYREEE (reference sequence). J was trimmed by 8 bases and V by 4 bases; bases with no gene match: 8. This CDR3 is 16 amino acids long. The DNA of the CDR3 is TGTGCCAGCAGCATTGGGGGGACTAGCGGGAGCGATGAGCAGTTCTTC. As protein: CASSIGGTSGSDEQFF.

This clone has only a few counts. The chain has TRBV9 and TRBJ1-2; D perhaps matches TRBD1 (6 bases). The V gene's germline CDR1 is SGDLS and CDR2 YYNGEE. V was pared by 4 bases and J by 7 bases, with 26 bases between. This CDR3 is built from 17 residues. The CDR3 loop reads CASSPQGNRRGPGGYTF. CDR3 nucleotides: TGTGCCAGCAGCCCCCAGGGTAATCGCCGGGGGCCAGGTGGCTACACCTTC.

This chain joins TRBV15 and TRBJ2-5, with 7 bases matching TRBD1. The closer fit of TRBJ2-7 to the DNA end suggests the J call may be wrong. The CDR3 has 15 amino acids. The germline V gene has CDR1 LNHNV and CDR2 YYDKDF (reference sequence). The CDR3 sequence is CATSRETGQVYEQYF. The DNA of the CDR3 is TGTGCCACCAGCAGGGAGACTGGACAGGTCTACGAGCAGTACTTC.

This clone was recorded a few times. The chain recombines TRBV19 with TRBJ2-6; D is unclear. The CDR3 extends over 14 amino acids. Trimming removed 3 bases from V and 1 base from J, with 4 bases in between. Per germline, CDR1 LNHDA and CDR2 SQIVND (reference sequence). This chain's CDR3 is CASSMVSGANVLTF. The CDR3 DNA reads as TGTGCCAGTAGTATGGTATCTGGGGCCAACGTCCTGACTTTC.

Only a few counts were recorded for this clone. The CDR3 loop is CARGHRSPAATEAFF. The CDR3 coding sequence is TGTGCCCGGGGACATCGATCCCCGGCAGCCACTGAAGCTTTCTTT. The V and J genes are TRBV30 and TRBJ1-1; D is possibly TRBD1 (6 bases). Germline V lookup: CDR1 GTSNPN, CDR2 SVGIG (reference sequence). CDR3 length equals 15 residues. V was shortened by 8 bases and J by 4 bases, with 23 bases between the two germline ends. The full variable domain, its missing parts supplied by reference TRBV30 and TRBJ1-1, is SQTIHQWPATLVQPVGSPLSLECTVEGTSNPNLYWYRQAAGRGLQLLFYSVGIGQISSEVPQNLSASRPQDRQFILSSKKLLLSDSGFYLCARGHRSPAATEAFFGQGTRLTVV.

This chain uses TRBV4-3 with TRBJ1-2; maybe TRBD1 (5 bases). Looked up from germline, CDR1 is LGHNA and CDR2 is YSLEER. V lost 0 bases and J lost 3, with 17 bases in between. The CDR3 extends over 17 amino acids. Written as DNA, the CDR3 is TGCGCCAGCAGCCAAGAACTCGCGTCGGCAGGGTACTATGGCTACACCTTC. Translated, it gives CASSQELASAGYYGYTF.

This clone has only a few counts. This chain joins TRBV2 and TRBJ2-3; perhaps D is TRBD1 or TRBD2 (6 bases each). The V end lost 0 bases, the J end lost 1 base, and 11 bases lay between the germline ends. This CDR3 contains 16 residues. Per germline, CDR1 SNHLY and CDR2 FYNNEI. DNA for the CDR3: TGTGCCAGCAGTGAAGCCCTAAGGGGGGGCACAGATACGCAGTATTTT. Translated: CASSEALRGGTDTQYF.

The chain combines TRBV25-1 with TRBJ1-2; D unresolved. Germline CDR1 is MGHDK and CDR2 is SYGVNS. This CDR3 has 11 amino acids. The V end lost 7 bases, the J end lost 8 bases, and 11 bases lay between the germline ends. This chain's CDR3 is CASTEGFGYTF. The CDR3 coding sequence is TGTGCCAGCACAGAGGGATTCGGCTACACCTTC.